In its sample, the clone carrying this TCR beta chain was seen many times. The antigen is unknown. The data originate from a study of T-cell reconstitution after alpha-beta-depleted transplantation in children. Findings and caveats of the study: Surviving recipient T cells and thymic progenitors underlay high day-60 TCRbeta diversity in some patients. About two months after transplant, alpha-beta T cells reportedly came from several hundred expanded graft clones. Newly made T cells mostly supplied T-cell counts and diversity one year after transplant.

Preparation of the TCRbeta library used unique molecular identifiers. TCRdb reanalysed the PCR reads using MiXCR and keeps one entry per CDR3 protein. The data hold 95,000 to 150,000 distinct CDR3 sequences, with around 23% observed a single time. Germline V gene lookup returns CDR1 DFQATT and CDR2 SNEGSKA (reference sequence). CDR3 length equals 12 residues. V lost 3 bases, J lost 7 bases, and 7 bases lay in between. The sequences come from PBMCs, mostly from graft donor cells, collected 180 days after TCRalphabeta/CD19-depleted stem cell transplant. The V and J genes are TRBV20-1 and TRBJ1-6; unclear D gene. The clonotype was recovered from a male patient under 10 years old who had a stem cell transplant for chronic granulomatous disease, so the T cells may come from the graft donor. In DNA, the CDR3 is TGCAGTGCTAGGGGAGGGAATTCACCCCTCCACTTT. Its protein product is CSARGGNSPLHF.